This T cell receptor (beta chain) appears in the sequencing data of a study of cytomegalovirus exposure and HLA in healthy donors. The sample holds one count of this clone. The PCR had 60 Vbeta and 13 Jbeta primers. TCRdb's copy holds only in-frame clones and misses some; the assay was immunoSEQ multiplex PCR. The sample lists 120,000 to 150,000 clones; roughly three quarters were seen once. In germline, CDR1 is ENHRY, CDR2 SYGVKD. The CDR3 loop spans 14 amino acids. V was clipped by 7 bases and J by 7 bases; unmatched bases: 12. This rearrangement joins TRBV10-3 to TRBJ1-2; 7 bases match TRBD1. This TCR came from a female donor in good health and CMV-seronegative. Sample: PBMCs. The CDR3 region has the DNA TGTGCCATCAAAGGGGTAATACAGGGGTTTGGCTACACCTTC. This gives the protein CAIKGVIQGFGYTF.